The entry below gives a single TCR beta chain sequence along with its context. Its antigen is undetermined. This entry is derived from a study of response to subunit inactivated influenza vaccine. Study findings and constraints: T cells newly recruited by each seasonal influenza vaccination are few, the authors suggested.

TCRdb called the RT-PCR reads again in MiXCR, with one record for every CDR3 protein. The table records more than 600,000 distinct CDR3 sequences, less than 20% of them present only once. The source material was PBMCs from blood, sampled around 5 days after vaccination. This TCR was recovered from a man in his fifties who received an inactivated influenza vaccine.

The CDR3 region has the DNA TGCAGCGTTGAAGATCCTCTTAGCGTTAGCACAGATACGCAGTATTTT. Amino acid sequence: CSVEDPLSVSTDTQYF. J is TRBJ2-3 and V is TRBV29-1; a possible D gene is TRBD2 (5 bases). This CDR3 contains 16 residues. CDR1 SQVTM and CDR2 ANQGSEA come from the germline V gene. Trimming took off 0 bases at V and 0 bases at J, with 13 bases between the two ends.